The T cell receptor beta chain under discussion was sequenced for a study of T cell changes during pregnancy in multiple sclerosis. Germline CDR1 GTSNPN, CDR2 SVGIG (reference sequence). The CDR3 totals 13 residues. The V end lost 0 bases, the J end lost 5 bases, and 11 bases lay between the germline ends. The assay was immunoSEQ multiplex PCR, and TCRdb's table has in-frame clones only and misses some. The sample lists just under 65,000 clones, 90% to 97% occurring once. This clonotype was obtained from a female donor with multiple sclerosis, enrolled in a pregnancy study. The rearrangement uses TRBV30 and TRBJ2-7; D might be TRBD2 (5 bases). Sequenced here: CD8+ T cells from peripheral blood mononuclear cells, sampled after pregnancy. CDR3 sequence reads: CAWSVFREDEQYF. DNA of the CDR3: TGTGCCTGGAGTGTTTTCCGGGAAGACGAGCAGTACTTC.